The 8 T cell receptor beta chains given below trace back to one sample, sequenced in a study of T cells after yellow fever vaccination. One entry per CDR3 protein, called by TCRdb with MiXCR from the 5' RACE reads. This sample has some 300,000 distinct CDR3 sequences, with 8.5% to 10% found just once. Sequences were derived from CD4+ T cells sorted from PBMCs, sampled 5 days after the yellow fever booster vaccination. These receptors were collected from a man between 18 and 29 years old who received the YFV17D yellow fever vaccine.

This clonotype showed up just a few times. The CDR3 here is CAISPEVIAFF. The CDR3 DNA is TGTGCCATCAGTCCAGAGGTAATCGCTTTCTTT. This chain connects TRBV10-3 to TRBJ1-1; no definite D call. The length of the CDR3 is 11 residues. Germline lookup yields CDR1 ENHRY and CDR2 SYGVKD. Trimming left V 5 bases short and J 11 bases short, with 12 bases between.

This clonotype appeared a few times. One end of the junction does not line up with germline, which may come from a read error. The CDR3 region is CASSQDYSQGTLF. CDR3 sequence (DNA): TGCGCCAGCAGCCAAGATTATAGCCAGGGTACGCTTTTT. This chain links TRBV4-3 with TRBJ1-4; tentatively, D is TRBD1 (5 bases). CDR1 is LGHNA, CDR2 YSLEER, per germline. The CDR3 contains 13 residues.

V is TRBV11-2 and J is TRBJ2-3; D uncertain. The CDR3 is made up of 11 amino acids. V was trimmed by 5 bases and J by 4 bases, leaving 4 bases between them. Germline CDR1 and CDR2: SGHAT and FQNNGV. DNA of the CDR3: TGTGCCAGCAGCAGACCAGATACGCAGTATTTT. It is translated as CASSRPDTQYF.

This clonotype was recorded a few times. This sequence joins TRBV19 and TRBJ2-1, with 8 bases that match TRBD1. V trimming: 3 bases; J trimming: 0 bases; junction bases outside the gene matches: 4. The germline V gene has CDR1 LNHDA and CDR2 SQIVND (reference sequence). The CDR3 is 16 residues long. In DNA form, the CDR3 reads TGTGCCAGTAGTATCCAGGGGGCGATCTCCTACAATGAGCAGTTCTTC. Its translation is CASSIQGAISYNEQFF. The entire variable domain, with the rest obtained from reference TRBV19 and TRBJ2-1, is as follows: DGGITQSPKYLFRKEGQNVTLSCEQNLNHDAMYWYRQDPGQGLRLIYYSQIVNDFQKGDIAEGYSVSREKKESFPLTVTSAQKNPTAFYLCASSIQGAISYNEQFFGPGTRLTVL.

The chain combines TRBV7-2 with TRBJ2-5; 7 nucleotides agree with TRBD1. Looked up from germline, CDR1 is SGHTA and CDR2 is FQGNSA. This CDR3 is 15 amino acids long. V dropped 0 bases and J dropped 1; count of bases not matched to a gene: 2. The CDR3 sequence: CASSLAPGGQETQYF. The CDR3 DNA reads TGTGCCAGCAGCTTAGCGCCAGGGGGCCAAGAGACCCAGTACTTC. The full variable domain, with the rest looked up from reference TRBV7-2 and TRBJ2-5, is GAGVSQSPSNKVTEKGKDVELRCDPISGHTALYWYRQSLGQGLEFLIYFQGNSAPDKSGLPSDRFSAERTGGSVSTLTIQRTQQEDSAVYLCASSLAPGGQETQYFGPGTRLLVL.

This clonotype was observed many times. The rearrangement uses TRBV7-3 and TRBJ2-1; D is perhaps TRBD1 or TRBD2 (5 bases each). Trimming left V 5 bases short and J 0 bases short, with 8 bases between. Per germline, CDR1 SGHTA and CDR2 FQGTGA. There are 14 residues in the CDR3. The CDR3 sequence: CASSRGGSYNEQFF. In DNA form, the CDR3 reads TGTGCCAGCAGCCGGGGCGGCTCCTACAATGAGCAGTTCTTC. Full variable domain (outside the CDR3, taken from reference TRBV7-3 and TRBJ2-1): GAGVSQTPSNKVTEKGKYVELRCDPISGHTALYWYRQSLGQGPEFLIYFQGTGAADDSGLPNDRFFAVRPEGSVSTLKIQRTERGDSAVYLCASSRGGSYNEQFFGPGTRLTVL.

This clonotype has ten or more counts. This chain's CDR3 is CASSKGLAGGPDTQYF. The CDR3 nucleotides read TGTGCCAGCAGTAAGGGACTAGCGGGGGGGCCGGATACGCAGTATTTT. V gene TRBV6-5 combines with J gene TRBJ2-3; the match to TRBD2 covers 16 bases. The junction had 5 bases not matched to a gene; V was cut back by 5 bases and J by 6 bases. The CDR3 runs 16 residues. CDR1 is MNHEY, CDR2 SVGAGI, per germline.

Only a few counts were recorded for this clonotype. The rearrangement uses TRBV12-3 or TRBV12-4 and TRBJ1-5; D remains ambiguous. Trimming pared 5 bases from V and 2 bases from J, leaving 13 bases between. The CDR3 totals 15 residues. CDR3 residues: CASSQYNEGNQPQHF. Here the CDR3 DNA reads TGTGCCAGCAGTCAATATAACGAGGGCAATCAGCCCCAGCATTTT.